The rows below give T cell receptor beta chains drawn from one sample of a study of human T cells and chemical hapten exposure. TCRdb re-called the RACE reads with MiXCR, one entry per CDR3 protein. Of over 85,000 distinct CDR3 sequences detected, around 12% appear once; the ten largest clones hold approximately 2.1%. This sample comprised whole blood, obtained in connection with sensitization to the hapten diphenylcyclopropenone (DPC). Receptor source: a woman in her thirties or forties with alopecia areata. Some clones in this sample may be carry-over from other donors' samples. The CDR3 runs from the conserved cysteine through the conserved F or W. The D gene is left open where the match is weak. Size is omitted from some rows. Given values are once, few, many or a class for expanded clones.

clone_size d_call j_call v_call cdr3_aa cdr3_nt
NA NA TRBJ2-3 TRBV5-1 CASSGPQNTQYF TGCGCCAGCAGCGGGCCCCAAAATACGCAGTATTTT
NA TRBD1 TRBJ1-1 TRBV7-2 CASSATGDDTEAFF TGTGCCAGCAGCGCCACAGGGGATGACACTGAAGCTTTCTTT
medium-sized NA TRBJ2-1 TRBV20-1 CSARDSGDFFNEQFF TGCAGTGCTAGAGATTCAGGCGATTTCTTTAATGAGCAGTTCTTC
many NA TRBJ1-2 TRBV29-1 CSVERGALNYGYTF TGCAGCGTTGAGAGGGGGGCCCTCAACTATGGCTACACCTTC
NA NA TRBJ2-7 TRBV7-8 CASSPRQLGNEQYF TGTGCCAGCAGCCCCAGGCAGTTGGGAAACGAGCAGTACTTC
few NA TRBJ2-1 TRBV19 CASSIGGTGWPEQFF TGTGCCAGTAGTATAGGGGGCACAGGGTGGCCTGAGCAGTTCTTC
few TRBD2 TRBJ2-5 TRBV7-9 CASSLVDGRKETQYF TGTGCCAGCAGCTTAGTCGACGGGAGGAAAGAGACCCAGTACTTC
few TRBD1 TRBJ1-5 TRBV28 CASSFRTGGLKPQHF TGTGCCAGCAGTTTTCGGACAGGGGGCCTGAAGCCCCAGCATTTT
few TRBD2 TRBJ2-1 TRBV28 CASTPLVGASGNEQFF TGTGCCAGCACCCCTTTAGTTGGGGCTAGCGGCAATGAGCAGTTCTTC
NA NA TRBJ2-5 TRBV28 CASSVQETQYF TGTGCCAGCAGTGTCCAAGAGACCCAGTACTTC
NA NA TRBJ2-7 TRBV29-1 CSVAPQGYEQYF TGCAGCGTTGCCCCACAGGGCTACGAGCAGTACTTC
few NA TRBJ1-2 TRBV4-1 CASSQDDIQGYTF TGCGCCAGCAGCCAAGATGACATACAAGGCTACACCTTC
many TRBD1 TRBJ1-2 TRBV20-1 CSARTGITYGYTF TGCAGTGCAAGGACAGGGATCACCTATGGCTACACCTTC
once NA TRBJ2-5 TRBV4-1 CASSQASSTGQETQYF TGCGCCAGCAGCCAAGCCAGCTCGACGGGACAAGAGACCCAGTACTTC
few TRBD1 TRBJ1-2 TRBV29-1 CSETTGDNYGYTF TGCAGCGAGACTACAGGGGATAACTATGGCTACACCTTC
few TRBD2 TRBJ2-1 TRBV7-2 CASTLRLAGGNEQFF TGTGCCAGCACCCTCAGACTAGCGGGAGGCAATGAGCAGTTCTTC
many NA TRBJ1-5 TRBV12-3/TRBV12-4 CASGTGNQPQHF TGTGCCAGCGGGACGGGCAATCAGCCCCAGCATTTT
many NA TRBJ2-2 TRBV10-3 CATRKGVNTGELFF TGTGCCACCCGGAAAGGGGTTAACACCGGGGAGCTGTTTTTT
many NA TRBJ2-3 TRBV29-1 CSVAGGTDTQYF TGCAGCGTTGCGGGGGGCACAGATACGCAGTATTTT
NA NA TRBJ1-6 TRBV10-3 CAISEGDYNSPLHF TGTGCCATCAGTGAGGGGGATTATAATTCACCCCTCCACTTT
few NA TRBJ2-7 TRBV28 CASQTSYEQYF TGTGCCAGCCAGACCTCCTACGAGCAGTACTTC
few NA TRBJ1-3 TRBV19 CASSIQGGAGNTIYF TGTGCCAGTAGTATCCAGGGTGGCGCTGGAAACACCATATATTTT
few TRBD1 TRBJ1-1 TRBV29-1 CSVGQGTEAFF TGCAGCGTCGGACAGGGGACTGAAGCTTTCTTT
NA NA TRBJ1-1 TRBV7-2 CASSPQGRGTEAFF TGTGCCAGCAGCCCACAGGGAAGAGGCACTGAAGCTTTCTTT
few TRBD1 TRBJ2-7 TRBV18 CASSTGGGEQYF TGTGCCAGCTCAACAGGGGGCGGTGAGCAGTACTTC
few TRBD1 TRBJ2-7 TRBV29-1 CSVRDRGGPYEQYF TGCAGCGTCAGGGACAGGGGAGGGCCCTACGAGCAGTACTTC
NA NA TRBJ2-7 TRBV28 CASTPGDRNYEQYF TGTGCCAGCACCCCCGGCGACAGGAACTACGAGCAGTACTTC
few NA TRBJ2-6 TRBV6-5 CASTHVRRTGANVLTF TGTGCCAGCACACACGTCCGGCGGACTGGGGCCAACGTCCTGACTTTC
many NA TRBJ1-1 TRBV4-1 CASSQDRRGGEAFF TGCGCCAGCAGCCAAGACAGGAGGGGTGGTGAAGCTTTCTTT
NA NA TRBJ2-3 TRBV29-1 CSALGGDTQYF TGCAGCGCACTCGGGGGAGATACGCAGTATTTT
NA NA TRBJ1-6 TRBV12-3/TRBV12-4 CASRLQRSPLHF TGTGCCAGCAGGTTGCAAAGGTCACCCCTCCACTTT
NA TRBD2 TRBJ2-7 TRBV19 CASSINSGASYEQYF TGTGCCAGTAGTATAAATAGCGGGGCCTCCTACGAGCAGTACTTC